The 24 T cell receptor beta chains in this list originate from one sample, sequenced in a study of cytomegalovirus exposure and HLA in healthy donors. PCR primers comprised 60 Vbeta and 13 Jbeta primers. The data were produced by immunoSEQ multiplex PCR, yet TCRdb's version contains in-frame clones alone and is incomplete. The sample yields some 200,000 clones, 80% to 90% seen once. Material: PBMCs. These receptors all come from a woman younger than 30 in good health and CMV-seronegative.

The gene calls are TRBV5-6 and TRBJ2-1, with a possible D match to TRBD2 (5 bases). The length of the CDR3 is 12 residues. V gave up 3 bases and J gave up 5 bases, with 6 bases separating them. CDR1 is SGHDT and CDR2 is YYEEEE in the germline V gene. In DNA, the CDR3 is TGTGCCAGCAGCTCGGGGAACAATGAGCAGTTCTTC. This encodes CASSSGNNEQFF.

The chain has TRBV4-1 and TRBJ1-6, with D possibly being TRBD1 (6 bases). This CDR3 contains 15 residues. CDR1 is MGHRA, CDR2 YSYEKL, per germline. V lost 5 bases, J lost 5 bases, and 13 bases lay in between. This CDR3 is CASSARDIHNSPLHF. The CDR3 DNA reads TGCGCCAGCAGCGCCCGGGACATACATAATTCACCCCTCCACTTT.

The rearrangement links TRBV9 to TRBJ2-7, with D unclear. This CDR3 comprises 15 residues. In germline, CDR1 is SGDLS, CDR2 YYNGEE. V lost 0 bases and J lost 3, with 13 bases in between. The CDR3 region has the DNA TGTGCCAGCAGCGTAGCCCCCGACTCAAGCTACGAGCAGTACTTC. Amino acids: CASSVAPDSSYEQYF.

This rearrangement joins TRBV5-1 to TRBJ2-1; 8 bases match TRBD2. CDR3 length: 14 amino acids. Per germline, CDR1 SGHRS and CDR2 YFSETQ. V was clipped by 2 bases and J by 2 bases; unmatched bases: 0. In nucleotides, the CDR3 is TGCGCCAGCAGCTTCGGGGGGGCCTACAATGAGCAGTTCTTC. It codes for CASSFGGAYNEQFF.

This chain connects TRBV30 to TRBJ1-1; no clear D. Germline lookup yields CDR1 GTSNPN and CDR2 SVGIG (reference sequence). The CDR3 has 14 residues. V was clipped by 0 bases and J by 4 bases, with 12 bases between them. The CDR3 loop is CAWSVFFGSTEAFF. The CDR3 coding sequence is TGTGCCTGGAGTGTATTTTTCGGGAGCACTGAAGCTTTCTTT.

This clone was detected only a few times. CDR3 DNA: TGTGCCAGCAGCTCTTGGGGGGCCAGGGGGGTGGCTTTCTTT. It specifies CASSSWGARGVAFF. J is TRBJ1-1 and V is TRBV7-2; 7 nucleotides agree with TRBD1. With V trimmed by 4 bases and J by 11 bases, 13 bases remained unmatched. The CDR3 runs 14 residues. Germline V gene lookup returns CDR1 SGHTA and CDR2 FQGNSA.

The chain has TRBV25-1 and TRBJ1-1; D remains unclear. The CDR3 runs 15 residues. Trimming took 2 bases from V and 4 from J, leaving 14 bases between them. Germline CDR1 reads MGHDK; CDR2 reads SYGVNS. The CDR3 region is CASSEMSGEVTEAFF. The DNA for the CDR3 is TGTGCCAGCAGTGAAATGTCTGGGGAGGTCACTGAAGCTTTCTTT.

The rearrangement joins TRBV11-1 to TRBJ2-1, with a weak D call TRBD2 (5 bases). In germline, CDR1 is SGHAT, CDR2 FQDESV (reference sequence). Trimming left V 1 base short and J 0 bases short, with 10 bases between. The CDR3 runs to 16 residues. The CDR3 coding sequence is TGTGCCAGCAGCTTAGAGAGGGCCGGCTCCTACAATGAGCAGTTCTTC. As protein: CASSLERAGSYNEQFF.

The chain links TRBV2 to TRBJ2-7; D perhaps matches TRBD1 (6 bases). The length of the CDR3 is 13 residues. V was pared by 5 bases and J by 6 bases, with 14 bases between. Germline V CDR1 and CDR2: SNHLY, FYNNEI. The CDR3 coding sequence is TGTGCCAGCAGTTTTCAGGGGATGGGCGAGCAGTACTTC. Translation gives CASSFQGMGEQYF.

This chain uses TRBV11-2 with TRBJ2-7; no reliable D call. From germline, CDR1 is SGHAT and CDR2 FQNNGV. V shed 5 bases and J shed 3 bases, with 11 bases lying between them. This CDR3 has 13 amino acids. In DNA, the CDR3 is TGTGCCAGCAGCCTGAGATCGGGCTACGAGCAGTACTTC. Translated, it gives CASSLRSGYEQYF.

The chain couples TRBV7-2 to TRBJ1-1; D perhaps matches TRBD1 (5 bases). Trimming took 1 base from V and 1 from J, leaving 13 bases between them. The CDR3 is 16 residues long. Germline V gene sequence: CDR1 SGHTA, CDR2 FQGNSA. The CDR3 DNA reads as TGTGCCAGCAGCTTAGGGGGCGGCAAAACGAACACTGAAGCTTTCTTT. Amino acid sequence: CASSLGGGKTNTEAFF.

CDR3 loop: CAIGIQENTEAFF. The CDR3 nucleotides are TGTGCCATCGGTATACAGGAGAACACTGAAGCTTTCTTT. The chain combines TRBV10-3 with TRBJ1-1; tentatively, D is TRBD1 (5 bases). CDR1 ENHRY and CDR2 SYGVKD come from the germline V gene. The CDR3 is 13 residues long. The V gene lost 8 bases and the J gene lost 1 base, with 11 bases spanning the gap.

The chain carries TRBV2 and TRBJ1-2, with D maybe TRBD1 (6 bases). V was clipped by 7 bases and J by 0 bases, with 12 bases between them. Germline V gene data show CDR1 as SNHLY and CDR2 as FYNNEI. This CDR3 is built from 14 residues. CDR3 sequence (DNA): TGTGCCAGCATCCCGGACAGAACTAACTATGGCTACACCTTC. It specifies CASIPDRTNYGYTF.

V and J are TRBV6-4 and TRBJ2-5, with 7 bases aligning to TRBD1. The CDR3 consists of 16 residues. Germline CDR1 MRHNA, CDR2 SNTAGT. Losses at the gene ends were 0 bases for V and 5 bases for J; bases not matched to a gene: 9. CDR3 region: CASSDSLTGFEETQYF. The CDR3 DNA sequence: TGTGCCAGCAGTGACTCCTTGACAGGGTTTGAGGAGACCCAGTACTTC.

This chain connects TRBV19 to TRBJ2-7, with 9 bases that match TRBD1. There are 15 residues in the CDR3. CDR1 is LNHDA, CDR2 SQIVND, per germline (reference sequence). The V segment lost 3 bases and the J segment 5 bases; nucleotides outside the gene matches: 8. CDR3 DNA sequence: TGTGCCAGTAGTATGACCGGGACAGGGCGTGACGAGCAGTACTTC. Translating gives CASSMTGTGRDEQYF.

The chain joins TRBV5-1 to TRBJ2-3, with a weak D call TRBD2 (5 bases). V was shortened by 3 bases and J by 11 bases, with 22 bases between the two germline ends. This CDR3 contains 15 residues. The V gene's germline CDR1 is SGHRS and CDR2 YFSETQ. CDR3 region: CASSSEPGPLVRQYF. CDR3 bases: TGCGCCAGCAGCTCCGAGCCGGGCCCACTAGTGAGGCAGTATTTT.

This clone was detected only once. The genes are TRBV27 and TRBJ2-1, with 7 nucleotides matching TRBD1. Germline CDR1 reads MNHEY; CDR2 reads SMNVEV (reference sequence). This CDR3 is built from 13 residues. Trimming removed 4 bases from V and 5 bases from J; junction bases left unmatched: 2. The CDR3 DNA follows: TGTGCCAGCAGTTCGACAGGGAACAATGAGCAGTTCTTC. This codes for CASSSTGNNEQFF.

The rearrangement links TRBV6-5 to TRBJ1-6; no reliable D call. The CDR3 is made up of 15 amino acids. CDR1 and CDR2 from the germline V gene are MNHEY and SVGAGI. V dropped 0 bases and J dropped 0 bases, with 3 bases sitting between them. This CDR3 is CASSYSRSYNSPLHF. Written as DNA, the CDR3 is TGTGCCAGCAGTTACTCCCGCTCCTATAATTCACCCCTCCACTTT.

The V and J genes are TRBV18 and TRBJ2-7, with 9 bases aligning to TRBD1. The V gene end was trimmed by 6 bases and the J gene end by 3 bases; junction bases not matched to a gene: 6. CDR1 is KGHSH, CDR2 LQKENI, per germline. The CDR3 length is 14 residues. CDR3 DNA: TGTGCCAGCTCGGGACAGGGAGAGGGCTACGAGCAGTACTTC. Translating gives CASSGQGEGYEQYF.

The chain uses TRBV20-1 and TRBJ2-1, with D perhaps TRBD2 (5 bases). The CDR3 runs to 11 residues. The germline V gene has CDR1 DFQATT and CDR2 SNEGSKA (reference sequence). Trimming removed 8 bases at V and 6 bases at J, with 11 bases between. CDR3 sequence: CSPKGGNEQFF. Written as DNA, the CDR3 is TGCAGTCCTAAAGGAGGCAATGAGCAGTTCTTC.

The chain's CDR3 is CASSENGRPGGMNTEAFF. CDR3 bases: TGTGCCAGCAGTGAAAACGGTCGGCCGGGTGGCATGAACACTGAAGCTTTCTTT. The V and J genes are TRBV6-1 and TRBJ1-1; D remains ambiguous. V lost 2 bases and J 0 bases, leaving 19 bases between the germline ends. This CDR3 is 18 amino acids long. CDR1 is MNHNS, CDR2 SASEGT, per germline.

The V gene is TRBV7-9, the J gene TRBJ1-2, with 10 bases aligning to TRBD1. This CDR3 contains 14 residues. With V trimmed by 5 bases and J by 8 bases, 8 bases remained unmatched. Germline V lookup: CDR1 SEHNR, CDR2 FQNEAQ (reference sequence). Written as DNA, the CDR3 is TGTGCCAGCAGCCGACAGGGGGCGAGAGGGGGCTACACCTTC. Translated: CASSRQGARGGYTF.

This clone has just one count. The gene calls are TRBV9 and TRBJ2-1, with D tentatively TRBD2 (7 bases). The CDR3 sequence is 16 residues long. The germline gives CDR1 SGDLS, CDR2 YYNGEE. Between the trimmed V and J ends, which lost 4 bases and 4 bases, there was a span of 18 bases. In DNA form, the CDR3 reads TGTGCCAGCAGCCTAGGGGGAGGGGGAGTTTACAATGAGCAGTTCTTC. Its translation is CASSLGGGGVYNEQFF. Combining the CDR3 with reference TRBV9 and TRBJ2-1 gives the whole variable domain DSGVTQTPKHLITATGQRVTLRCSPRSGDLSVYWYQQSLDQGLQFLIQYYNGEERAKGNILERFSAQQFPDLHSELNLSSLELGDSALYFCASSLGGGGVYNEQFFGPGTRLTVL.

The table lists this clone with a count of one. The rearrangement uses TRBV7-9 and TRBJ2-1, with 7 bases that match TRBD2. Germline V gene data show CDR1 as SEHNR and CDR2 as FQNEAQ (reference sequence). The CDR3 totals 11 residues. The J segment lost 9 bases and the V segment lost 5 bases, leaving 1 base of the junction unmatched. The DNA for the CDR3 is TGTGCCAGCAGCCGACTAGCTGAGCAGTTCTTC. It codes for CASSRLAEQFF.